This T cell receptor (beta chain) was sequenced during a study of OX40 agonist ivuxolimab in advanced cancers. Sequenced by immunoSEQ multiplex PCR; TCRdb stores in-frame clones only, minus some. The table records about 14,000 clones, roughly 84% of them present only once. Trimming stripped 1 base from V and 6 bases from J, with 3 bases between. From germline, CDR1 is MGHDK and CDR2 SYGVNS. The CDR3 loop spans 11 amino acids. The chain carries TRBV25-1 and TRBJ1-1; D not certain. The source is an adult with an advanced solid tumor such as melanoma, head and neck, liver or kidney cancer. Sequencing used CD4+ or CD8+ T cells sorted from blood, obtained in a trial of the OX40 agonist ivuxolimab. CDR3 amino acids: CASSEFAEAFF. DNA of the CDR3: TGTGCCAGCAGTGAATTCGCTGAAGCTTTCTTT.